A selection of T cell receptor beta chains follows, all from one sample in a study of blood T cell dynamics during melanoma immunotherapy. The assay was immunoSEQ multiplex PCR, and TCRdb's table has in-frame clones only and misses some. In the table there are some 9,900 clones, 88% of which are singletons. Sample: blood, taken from a patient treated with checkpoint blockade. The source is a human donor with melanoma. Both conserved end residues are part of each CDR3. Each record gives: V gene, J gene, D gene, clone size, CDR3 protein, CDR3 DNA. D genes are given only for firm matches. Rows may omit the clone size; those that give it use once, few, many or a size class.

TRBV6-5	TRBJ2-5	.	.	CASSRQPQETQYF	TGTGCCAGCAGTCGACAGCCCCAAGAGACCCAGTACTTC
TRBV28	TRBJ1-5	.	.	CASRGNQPQHF	TGTGCCAGCAGGGGCAATCAGCCCCAGCATTTT
TRBV19	TRBJ1-5	.	.	CASSTREGGYQPQHF	TGTGCCAGTAGTACCAGGGAAGGGGGTTACCAGCCCCAGCATTTT
TRBV18	TRBJ1-2	.	.	CASSPNPDQGGYTF	TGTGCCAGCTCACCAAACCCCGACCAGGGTGGCTACACCTTC
TRBV5-1	TRBJ2-5	TRBD2	.	CASSYPGGETQYF	TGCGCCAGCAGCTATCCGGGGGGAGAGACCCAGTACTTC
TRBV19	TRBJ1-5	TRBD1	.	CASSPDRVGVQPQHF	TGTGCCAGTAGTCCCGACAGGGTAGGGGTTCAGCCCCAGCATTTT
TRBV4-1	TRBJ1-6	.	.	CASSQGWSPLHF	TGCGCCAGCAGCCAAGGTTGGAGCCCACTCCACTTT
TRBV4-1	TRBJ1-3	TRBD1	.	CASSHLVDRGGNTIYF	TGCGCCAGCAGCCACCTCGTGGACAGGGGAGGAAACACCATATATTTT
TRBV15	TRBJ2-2	TRBD2	.	CATSRPPGLTYTGELFF	TGTGCCACCAGCAGACCCCCGGGACTAACTTACACCGGGGAGCTGTTTTTT
TRBV2	TRBJ2-1	.	.	CASSAGGGYNEQFF	TGTGCCAGCAGTGCAGGGGGGGGTTACAATGAGCAGTTCTTC
TRBV7-6	TRBJ1-4	.	.	CASQRGSYEKLFF	TGTGCCAGCCAAAGGGGATCATATGAAAAACTGTTTTTT
TRBV5-4	TRBJ1-2	.	.	CASSSGGYGYTF	TGTGCCAGCAGCTCCGGGGGCTACGGCTACACCTTC
TRBV15	TRBJ2-2	.	.	CATSRDIAGTGELFF	TGTGCCACCAGCAGAGATATAGCCGGCACCGGGGAGCTGTTTTTT
TRBV10-1	TRBJ1-4	TRBD1	.	CASSETRQGAREKLFF	TGCGCCAGCAGTGAGACTAGACAGGGGGCCAGAGAAAAACTGTTTTTT
TRBV28	TRBJ2-1	.	.	CASSTAAQINEQFF	TGTGCCAGCAGCACAGCCGCTCAGATCAATGAGCAGTTCTTC
TRBV7-3	TRBJ2-2	TRBD1	.	CASADRGAGELFF	TGTGCCAGCGCGGACAGGGGTGCCGGGGAGCTGTTTTTT
TRBV19	TRBJ2-3	TRBD1	.	CASSIGQVPSTDTQYF	TGTGCCAGTAGTATCGGACAGGTACCTAGCACAGATACGCAGTATTTT
TRBV7-9	TRBJ2-1	TRBD2	.	CASSPGTSGVPNEQFF	TGTGCCAGCAGCCCCGGGACTAGCGGAGTCCCCAATGAGCAGTTCTTC
TRBV6-6	TRBJ2-5	.	once	CASSYGGSQETQYF	TGTGCCAGCAGTTACGGGGGAAGCCAAGAGACCCAGTACTTC
TRBV4-1	TRBJ1-3	.	large	CASSQGIVSGAGGSGNTIYF	TGCGCCAGCAGCCAAGGGATAGTTTCGGGGGCGGGAGGATCTGGAAACACCATATATTTT
TRBV27	TRBJ2-1	.	.	CASSLGGTYNEQFF	TGTGCCAGCAGTTTAGGCGGTACCTACAATGAGCAGTTCTTC
TRBV28	TRBJ1-4	TRBD1	.	CASSLSGTGTEKLFF	TGTGCCAGCAGCTTATCCGGGACAGGGACCGAAAAACTGTTTTTT
TRBV9	TRBJ1-2	.	.	CASTLSQGSGGYTF	TGTGCCAGCACCCTTTCCCAGGGGTCCGGTGGCTACACCTTC
TRBV4-2	TRBJ2-1	.	.	CASSQGPLTRDLSEQFF	TGTGCCAGCAGCCAAGGTCCCCTCACCCGGGACTTAAGCGAGCAGTTCTTC
TRBV6-4	TRBJ2-2	.	.	CASRWAVNTGELFF	TGTGCCAGCAGATGGGCAGTTAACACCGGGGAGCTGTTTTTT
TRBV5-1	TRBJ1-2	TRBD1	.	CASHSGTGYYGYTF	TGCGCCAGCCACTCCGGGACAGGATACTATGGCTACACCTTC
TRBV6-1	TRBJ1-1	.	.	CASSEVRATEAFF	TGTGCCAGCAGTGAAGTCAGGGCCACTGAAGCTTTCTTT
TRBV5-1	TRBJ1-1	.	few	CASSLLTLNTEAFF	TGCGCCAGCAGCCTACTGACGTTGAACACTGAAGCTTTCTTT
TRBV27	TRBJ2-3	.	.	CASNPPRDFSTDTQYF	TGTGCCAGCAATCCTCCCCGGGACTTCAGCACAGATACGCAGTATTTT
TRBV5-1	TRBJ2-3	TRBD2	.	CASSLLVGRARDTQYF	TGCGCCAGCAGCTTGTTAGTCGGGAGGGCCAGAGATACGCAGTATTTT
TRBV7-2	TRBJ1-1	.	once	CASSLGGRTEAFF	TGTGCCAGCAGCTTGGGGGGACGGACTGAAGCTTTCTTT
TRBV6-1	TRBJ2-1	.	.	CASSERFGGAYNEQFF	TGTGCCAGCAGTGAAAGGTTTGGCGGGGCCTACAATGAGCAGTTCTTC
TRBV2	TRBJ1-1	.	.	CASGTDFSAEAFF	TGTGCCAGCGGTACCGATTTCTCCGCTGAAGCTTTCTTT
TRBV28	TRBJ1-5	.	.	CASFEKGPNQPQHF	TGTGCCAGCTTTGAGAAGGGACCGAATCAGCCCCAGCATTTT
TRBV28	TRBJ2-5	TRBD1	.	CASSRRDRQETQYF	TGTGCCAGCAGTCGGCGGGACAGGCAAGAGACCCAGTACTTC
TRBV11-2	TRBJ1-3	.	.	CASSLGRSGYTIYF	TGTGCCAGCAGCTTAGGGAGATCTGGGTACACCATATATTTT
TRBV5-1	TRBJ1-3	.	.	CASRLDRTPSGNTIYF	TGCGCCAGCAGGTTGGACAGAACGCCCTCTGGAAACACCATATATTTT
TRBV18	TRBJ1-1	.	.	CASSLPDSTEAFF	TGTGCCAGCTCCCTACCGGATAGCACTGAAGCTTTCTTT
TRBV5-5	TRBJ1-4	.	.	CASAFFSTNEKLFF	TGTGCCAGCGCTTTCTTTTCAACTAATGAAAAACTGTTTTTT
TRBV4-1	TRBJ2-7	TRBD1	.	CASSPKGTGAYEQYF	TGCGCCAGCAGCCCTAAGGGGACAGGCGCCTACGAGCAGTACTTC
TRBV15	TRBJ2-1	.	.	CATSRDPGLSNEQFF	TGTGCCACCAGCAGAGATCCAGGGCTCTCCAATGAGCAGTTCTTC
TRBV7-9	TRBJ1-1	TRBD1	.	CASSPHQGGQGGTEAFF	TGTGCCAGCAGCCCTCACCAGGGGGGACAGGGTGGGACTGAAGCTTTCTTT
TRBV14	TRBJ2-2	.	.	CASSQGFNTGELFF	TGTGCCAGCAGCCAGGGTTTTAACACCGGGGAGCTGTTTTTT
TRBV18	TRBJ1-4	.	.	CASSPSNEKLFF	TGTGCCAGCTCACCCTCTAATGAAAAACTGTTTTTT
TRBV2	TRBJ1-2	.	.	CASSRGPGYGYTF	TGTGCCAGCAGTCGTGGGCCGGGCTATGGCTACACCTTC
TRBV5-6	TRBJ2-5	.	few	CASSFKDRQTQYF	TGTGCCAGCAGCTTCAAGGACAGACAGACCCAGTACTTC
TRBV5-6	TRBJ1-4	.	once	CASSFDPRATNEKLFF	TGTGCCAGCAGCTTTGACCCTAGGGCAACTAATGAAAAACTGTTTTTT
TRBV6-5	TRBJ1-3	.	few	CASSYKGGNTIYF	TGTGCCAGCAGTTACAAAGGTGGAAACACCATATATTTT
TRBV6-1	TRBJ1-1	.	once	CASSEYSGVTEAFF	TGTGCCAGCAGTGAATACTCGGGGGTCACTGAAGCTTTCTTT
TRBV21-1	TRBJ1-1	.	.	CASSKFKLSSDRMNTEAFF	TGTGCCAGCAGCAAGTTCAAGTTAAGTTCGGACAGAATGAACACTGAAGCTTTCTTT
TRBV6-5	TRBJ1-1	.	.	CASSYSRGMNEAFF	TGTGCCAGCAGTTACTCTAGAGGGATGAATGAAGCTTTCTTT
TRBV4-3	TRBJ2-1	.	.	CASSFGPQEHEQFF	TGCGCCAGCAGTTTTGGACCCCAGGAGCATGAGCAGTTCTTC
TRBV25-1	TRBJ2-4	TRBD2	.	CASSAGLAGAPNIQYF	TGTGCCAGCAGTGCCGGACTAGCGGGGGCACCAAACATTCAGTACTTC
TRBV27	TRBJ1-2	.	once	CASSLNRASNGYTF	TGTGCCAGCAGTTTAAACAGGGCGTCGAATGGCTACACCTTC